Below, one TCR beta chain is given with its context. An end of the junction differs from the germline gene, which may be a read error. This CDR3 comprises 14 residues. Germline values: CDR1 SEHNR, CDR2 FQNEAQ (reference sequence). The source of the sample is a study of T cell responses to AZD1222 COVID-19 vaccine. The data were produced by immunoSEQ multiplex PCR, yet TCRdb's version contains in-frame clones alone and is incomplete. The sample lists roughly 110,000 clones, under 95% occurring once. The V and J genes are TRBV7-9 and TRBJ2-1, with 11 nucleotides matching TRBD2. Sample: peripheral blood, taken 28 days after the second AZD1222 dose. The receptor's source is an adult who received the AZD1222 COVID-19 vaccine. CDR3 sequence (DNA): TGTGCCAGCAGCCTAGCGGGAGGACACAATGAGCAGTTCTTC. It yields the protein CASSLAGGHNEQFF.